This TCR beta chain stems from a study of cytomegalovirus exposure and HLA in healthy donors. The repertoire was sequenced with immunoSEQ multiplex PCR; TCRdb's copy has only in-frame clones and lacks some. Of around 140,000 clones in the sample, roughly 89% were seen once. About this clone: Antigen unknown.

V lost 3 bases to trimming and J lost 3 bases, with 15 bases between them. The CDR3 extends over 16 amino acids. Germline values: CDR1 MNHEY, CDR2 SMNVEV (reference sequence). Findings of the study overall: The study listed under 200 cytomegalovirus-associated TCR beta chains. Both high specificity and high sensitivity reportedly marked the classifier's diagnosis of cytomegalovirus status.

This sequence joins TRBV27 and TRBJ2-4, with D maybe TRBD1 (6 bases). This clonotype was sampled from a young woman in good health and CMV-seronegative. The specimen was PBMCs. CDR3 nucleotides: TGTGCCAGCAGTTTGCAGGTGGGGGCGGGCAAAAACATTCAGTACTTC. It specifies CASSLQVGAGKNIQYF.